This TCR beta chain derives from a study of T cells after yellow fever vaccination. Study outcomes and limitations: Post-booster samples contained most primary-vaccination clones (around 95% CD4, almost 90% CD8).

The TCR cDNA carried a universal primer site and UMIs from 5'RACE template switching. TCRdb called the 5' RACE reads again in MiXCR, with one record for every CDR3 protein. This sample carries some 97,000 distinct CDR3 sequences, under 6.5% of them seen once, and the ten largest clones take over 40%. CDR1 and CDR2 (germline): MNHEY, SVGEGT. The CDR3 contains 15 residues. Trimming removed 5 bases from V and 4 bases from J; junction bases left unmatched: 9. This clonotype was observed many times. Its antigen is not identified. The genes are TRBV6-2 or TRBV6-3 and TRBJ2-7, with 9 bases that match TRBD2. The sequence derives from a man between 18 and 29 years old who received the YFV17D yellow fever vaccine. The sequenced sample was CD8+ T cells sorted from PBMCs, obtained 10 days after the yellow fever booster vaccination. CDR3 sequence reads: CASSLTLAGRYEQYF. The CDR3 DNA follows: TGTGCCAGCAGTCTGACCCTAGCGGGGCGTTACGAGCAGTACTTC.